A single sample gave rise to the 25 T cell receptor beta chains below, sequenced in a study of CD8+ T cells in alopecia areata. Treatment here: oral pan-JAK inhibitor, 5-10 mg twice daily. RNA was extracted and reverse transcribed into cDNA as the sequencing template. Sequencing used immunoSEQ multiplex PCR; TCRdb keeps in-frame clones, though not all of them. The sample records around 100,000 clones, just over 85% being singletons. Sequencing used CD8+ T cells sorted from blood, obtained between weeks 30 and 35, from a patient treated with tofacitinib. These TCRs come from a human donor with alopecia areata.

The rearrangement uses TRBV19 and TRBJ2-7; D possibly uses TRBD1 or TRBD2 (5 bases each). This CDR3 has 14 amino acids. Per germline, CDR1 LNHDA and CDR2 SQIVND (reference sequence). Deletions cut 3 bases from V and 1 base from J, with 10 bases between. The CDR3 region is CASSIRDGSYEQYF. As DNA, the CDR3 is TGTGCCAGTAGTATTAGGGACGGTTCCTACGAGCAGTACTTC. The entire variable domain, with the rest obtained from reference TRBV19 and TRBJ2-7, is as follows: DGGITQSPKYLFRKEGQNVTLSCEQNLNHDAMYWYRQDPGQGLRLIYYSQIVNDFQKGDIAEGYSVSREKKESFPLTVTSAQKNPTAFYLCASSIRDGSYEQYFGPGTRLTVT.

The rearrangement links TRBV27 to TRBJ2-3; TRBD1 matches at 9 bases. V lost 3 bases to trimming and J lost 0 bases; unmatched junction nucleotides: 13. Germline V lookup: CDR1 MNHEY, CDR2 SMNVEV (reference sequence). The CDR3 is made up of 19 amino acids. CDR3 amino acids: CASSFITTGGEKSTDTQYF. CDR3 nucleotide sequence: TGTGCCAGCAGTTTCATTACGACAGGGGGGGAAAAGAGCACAGATACGCAGTATTTT.

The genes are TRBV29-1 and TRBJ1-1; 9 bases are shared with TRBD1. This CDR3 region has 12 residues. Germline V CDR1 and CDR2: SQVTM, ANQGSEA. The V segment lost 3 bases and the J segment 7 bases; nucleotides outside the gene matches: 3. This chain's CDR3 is CSVETGGFEAFF. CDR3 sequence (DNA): TGCAGCGTTGAGACAGGGGGTTTTGAAGCTTTCTTT.

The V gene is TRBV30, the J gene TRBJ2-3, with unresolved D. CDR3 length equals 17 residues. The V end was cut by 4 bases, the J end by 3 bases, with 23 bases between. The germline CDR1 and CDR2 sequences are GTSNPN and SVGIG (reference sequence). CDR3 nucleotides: TGTGCCTGGAAGTTCCACCCTTCGGCACCTATTACAGATACGCAGTATTTT. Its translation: CAWKFHPSAPITDTQYF.

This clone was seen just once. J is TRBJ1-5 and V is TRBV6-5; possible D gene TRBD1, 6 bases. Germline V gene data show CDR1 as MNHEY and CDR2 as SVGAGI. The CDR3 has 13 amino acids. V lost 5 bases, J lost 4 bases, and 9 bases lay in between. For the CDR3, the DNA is TGTGCCAGCAGTGGACAGCCAAATCAGCCCCAGCATTTT. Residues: CASSGQPNQPQHF.

CDR3 DNA sequence: TGTGCCAGCAGTGAGGGGCCTTCCTCCGCCTACGAGCAGTACTTC. Translation gives CASSEGPSSAYEQYF. The rearrangement joins TRBV2 to TRBJ2-7, with TRBD1 as a possible D gene (5 bases). This CDR3 comprises 15 residues. Germline V gene data show CDR1 as SNHLY and CDR2 as FYNNEI. The V gene lost 3 bases and the J gene lost 2 bases, with 14 bases spanning the gap.

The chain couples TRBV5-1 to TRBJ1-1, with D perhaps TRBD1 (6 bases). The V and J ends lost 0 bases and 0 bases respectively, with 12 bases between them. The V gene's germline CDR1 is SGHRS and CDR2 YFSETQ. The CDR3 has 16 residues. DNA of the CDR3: TGCGCCAGCAGCTTGGGACAGGCCCCTATGAACACTGAAGCTTTCTTT. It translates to CASSLGQAPMNTEAFF.

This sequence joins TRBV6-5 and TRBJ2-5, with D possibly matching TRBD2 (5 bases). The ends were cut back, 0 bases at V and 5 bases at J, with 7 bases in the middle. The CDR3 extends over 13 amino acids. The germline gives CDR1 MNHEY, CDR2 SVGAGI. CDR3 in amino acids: CASSYSRGETQYF. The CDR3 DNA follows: TGTGCCAGCAGTTACTCGAGAGGGGAGACCCAGTACTTC.

Here the CDR3 DNA reads TGTGCCAGCACCGGAGGGTATGACAACGTCCTGACTTTC. Amino acid sequence: CASTGGYDNVLTF. The V and J genes are TRBV2 and TRBJ2-6, with D possibly being TRBD2 (6 bases). Looked up from germline, CDR1 is SNHLY and CDR2 is FYNNEI. CDR3 length: 13 amino acids. Between the trimmed V and J ends, which lost 7 bases and 9 bases, there was a span of 13 bases.

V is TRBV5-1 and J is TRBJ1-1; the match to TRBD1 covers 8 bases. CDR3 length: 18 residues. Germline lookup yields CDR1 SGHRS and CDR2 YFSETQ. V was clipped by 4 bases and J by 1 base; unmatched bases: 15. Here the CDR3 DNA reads TGCGCCAGCAGCAATTTAAAAGACAGGGGATTGAGGAACACTGAAGCTTTCTTT. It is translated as CASSNLKDRGLRNTEAFF.

The CDR3 is CARAGYCSYEQYF. CDR3 in DNA: TGTGCCAGGGCAGGGTATTGCTCCTACGAGCAGTACTTC. The rearrangement uses TRBV25-1 and TRBJ2-7; possibly TRBD1 for D (5 bases). Looked up from germline, CDR1 is MGHDK and CDR2 is SYGVNS. There are 13 residues in the CDR3. Trimming removed 9 bases at V and 0 bases at J, with 12 bases between.

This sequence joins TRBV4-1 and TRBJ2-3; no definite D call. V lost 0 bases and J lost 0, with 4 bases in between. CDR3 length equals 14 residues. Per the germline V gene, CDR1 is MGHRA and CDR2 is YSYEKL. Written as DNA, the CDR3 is TGCGCCAGCAGCCAAGAGGACAGCACAGATACGCAGTATTTT. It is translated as CASSQEDSTDTQYF.

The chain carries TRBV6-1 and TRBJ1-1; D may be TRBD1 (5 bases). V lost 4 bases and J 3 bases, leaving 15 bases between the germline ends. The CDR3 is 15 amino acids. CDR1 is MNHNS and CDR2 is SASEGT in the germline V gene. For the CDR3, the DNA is TGTGCCAGCAGTGCCCCGGAGTGGGGGGACACTGAAGCTTTCTTT. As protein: CASSAPEWGDTEAFF.

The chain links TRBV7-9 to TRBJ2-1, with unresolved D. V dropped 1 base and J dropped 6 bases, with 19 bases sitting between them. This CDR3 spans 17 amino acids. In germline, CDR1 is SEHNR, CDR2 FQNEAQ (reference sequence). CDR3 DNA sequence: TGTGCCAGCAGCTTAGGGCAAGGCCCATTGAAAGGCAATGAGCAGTTCTTC. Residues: CASSLGQGPLKGNEQFF.

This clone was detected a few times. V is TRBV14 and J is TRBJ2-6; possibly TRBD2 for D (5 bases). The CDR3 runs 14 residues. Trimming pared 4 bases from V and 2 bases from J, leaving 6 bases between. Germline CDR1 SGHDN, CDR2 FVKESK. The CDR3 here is CASSRRAGANVLTF. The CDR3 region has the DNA TGTGCCAGCAGCCGGCGGGCTGGGGCCAACGTCCTGACTTTC.

The CDR3 sequence: CATGTDADEQYF. The CDR3 nucleotides read TGTGCCACCGGGACAGACGCAGACGAGCAGTACTTC. The rearrangement uses TRBV19 and TRBJ2-7, with TRBD1 identical over 7 bases. The CDR3 totals 12 residues. V shed 10 bases, J shed 5 bases, and the junction held 8 bases outside the gene matches. The germline V gene has CDR1 LNHDA and CDR2 SQIVND (reference sequence).

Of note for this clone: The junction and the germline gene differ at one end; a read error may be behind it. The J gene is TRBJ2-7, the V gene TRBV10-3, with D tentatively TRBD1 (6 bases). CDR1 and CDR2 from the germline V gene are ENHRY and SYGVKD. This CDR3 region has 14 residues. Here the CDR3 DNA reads TGTGCCATCAGTGACGAAAACAGGGAATACGAGCGGTACTTC. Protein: CAISDENREYERYF.

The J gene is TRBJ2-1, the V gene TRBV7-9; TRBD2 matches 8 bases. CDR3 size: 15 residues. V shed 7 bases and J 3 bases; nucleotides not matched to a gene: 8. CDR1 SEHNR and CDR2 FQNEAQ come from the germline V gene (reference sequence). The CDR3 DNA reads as TGTGCCAGCACCCCCGACGCGGGGGGCTACAATGAGCAGTTCTTC. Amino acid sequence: CASTPDAGGYNEQFF.

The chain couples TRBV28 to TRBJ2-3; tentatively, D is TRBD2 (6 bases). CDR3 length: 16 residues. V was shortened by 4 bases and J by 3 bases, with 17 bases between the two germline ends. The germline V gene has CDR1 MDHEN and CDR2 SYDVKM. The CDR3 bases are TGTGCCAGCAGTTATGCCCTACGGGAGATTACAGATACGCAGTATTTT. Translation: CASSYALREITDTQYF.

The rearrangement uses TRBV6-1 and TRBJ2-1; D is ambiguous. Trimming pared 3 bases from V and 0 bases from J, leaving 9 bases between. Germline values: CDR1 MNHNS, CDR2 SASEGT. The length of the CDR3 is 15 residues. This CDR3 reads CASSDVTYSYNEQFF. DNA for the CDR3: TGTGCCAGCAGTGACGTGACTTACTCCTACAATGAGCAGTTCTTC.

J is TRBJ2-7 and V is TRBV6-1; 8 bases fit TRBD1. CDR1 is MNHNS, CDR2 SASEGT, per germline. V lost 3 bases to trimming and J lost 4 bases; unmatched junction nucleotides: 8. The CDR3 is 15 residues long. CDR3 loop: CASSDGTGGRYEQYF. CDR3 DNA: TGTGCCAGCAGTGACGGAACAGGGGGACGGTACGAGCAGTACTTC.

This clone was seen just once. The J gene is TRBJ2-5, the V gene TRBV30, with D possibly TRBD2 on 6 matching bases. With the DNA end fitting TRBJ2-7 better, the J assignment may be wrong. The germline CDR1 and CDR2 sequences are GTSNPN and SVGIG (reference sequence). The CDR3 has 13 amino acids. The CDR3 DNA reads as TGTGCCTGGAGAATGGTTGCCGGGGGCGAGCAGTACTTC. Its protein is CAWRMVAGGEQYF.

The CDR3 region has the DNA TGTGCCAGCAGCCCCCCATTTGGTCAGGGGAACACCGGGGAGCTGTTTTTT. Translating it yields CASSPPFGQGNTGELFF. This chain links TRBV14 with TRBJ2-2; a possible D gene is TRBD1 (5 bases). Trimming shortened V by 4 bases and J by 1 base, and 16 bases separated the two germline ends. Germline CDR1 is SGHDN and CDR2 is FVKESK. This CDR3 comprises 17 residues.

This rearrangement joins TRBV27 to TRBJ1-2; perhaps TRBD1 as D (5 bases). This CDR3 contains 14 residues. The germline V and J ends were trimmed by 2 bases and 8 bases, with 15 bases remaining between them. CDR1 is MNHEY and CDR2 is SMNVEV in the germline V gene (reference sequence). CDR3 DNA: TGTGCCAGCAGTTTACTTGGGACCTCGATGGGCTACACCTTC. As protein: CASSLLGTSMGYTF.

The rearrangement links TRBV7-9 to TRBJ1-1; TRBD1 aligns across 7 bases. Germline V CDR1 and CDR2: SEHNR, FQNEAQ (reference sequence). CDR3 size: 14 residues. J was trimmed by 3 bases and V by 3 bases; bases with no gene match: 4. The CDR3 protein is CASSFRDSYTEAFF. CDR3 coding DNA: TGTGCCAGCAGCTTCCGGGACAGCTACACTGAAGCTTTCTTT.